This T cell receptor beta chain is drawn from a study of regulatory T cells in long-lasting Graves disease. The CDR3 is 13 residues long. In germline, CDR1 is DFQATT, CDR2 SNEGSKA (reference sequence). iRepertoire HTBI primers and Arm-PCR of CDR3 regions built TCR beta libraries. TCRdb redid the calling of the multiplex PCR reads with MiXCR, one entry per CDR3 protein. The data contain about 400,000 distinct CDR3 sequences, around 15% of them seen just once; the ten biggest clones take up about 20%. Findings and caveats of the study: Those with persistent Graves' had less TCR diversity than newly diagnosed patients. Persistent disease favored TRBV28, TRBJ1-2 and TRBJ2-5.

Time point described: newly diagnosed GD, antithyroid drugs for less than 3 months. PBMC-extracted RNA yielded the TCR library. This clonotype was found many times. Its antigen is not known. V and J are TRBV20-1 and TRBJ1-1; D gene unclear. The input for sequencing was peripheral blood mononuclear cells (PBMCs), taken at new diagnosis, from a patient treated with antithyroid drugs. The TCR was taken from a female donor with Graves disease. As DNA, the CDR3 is TGCAGCGCCGGGTCGCGGGAGAACACTGAAGCTTTCTTT. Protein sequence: CSAGSRENTEAFF.